The T cell receptor (beta chain) described here comes from a study of T cell responses to AZD1222 COVID-19 vaccine. Study findings and constraints: In a largely white British group with more females than males, clonal diversity was possibly underestimated.

Regarding this clone: The antigen is not known.

Sequenced by immunoSEQ multiplex PCR; TCRdb stores in-frame clones only, minus some. This table holds tens of thousands of clones, roughly nine tenths found once. Per the germline V gene, CDR1 is WNHNN and CDR2 is SYGVQD (reference sequence). The germline V and J ends were trimmed by 8 bases and 2 bases, with 9 bases remaining between them. CDR3 length: 13 residues. The sample consisted of peripheral blood, taken on day 0 of AZD1222 vaccination. The rearrangement uses TRBV10-1 and TRBJ2-2; D ambiguous. The source of this sequence is an adult in good health. DNA for the CDR3: TGCGCCAGCGGCACAGCCAACACCGGGGAGCTGTTTTTT. As protein: CASGTANTGELFF.